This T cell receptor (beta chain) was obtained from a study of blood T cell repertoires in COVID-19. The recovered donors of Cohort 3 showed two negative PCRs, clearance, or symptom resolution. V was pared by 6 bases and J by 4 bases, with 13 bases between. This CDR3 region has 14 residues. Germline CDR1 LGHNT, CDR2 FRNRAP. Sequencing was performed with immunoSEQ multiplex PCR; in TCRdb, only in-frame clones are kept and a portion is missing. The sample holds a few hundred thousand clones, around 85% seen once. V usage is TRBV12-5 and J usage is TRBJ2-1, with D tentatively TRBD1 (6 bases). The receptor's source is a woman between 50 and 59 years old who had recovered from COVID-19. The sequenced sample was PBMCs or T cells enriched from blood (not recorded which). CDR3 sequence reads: CASGGTGIYNEQFF. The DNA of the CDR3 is TGTGCTAGTGGGGGCACAGGGATTTACAATGAGCAGTTCTTC.